The clone carrying this T cell receptor beta chain was observed a handful of times. Its antigen is as yet unknown. The isolated RNA, all of it, was reverse transcribed, so expressed TCRB transcripts were what got sequenced. Clones were sequenced by immunoSEQ multiplex PCR, and TCRdb holds only the in-frame ones, with some missing. In the table there are 300,000 to 400,000 clones, about 13% of which are singletons. The data are from a study of beta chain features in type 1 diabetes. General study points: Moderately but significantly shorter TCRB CDR3s were found in Type 1 diabetes patients in all four CD4+ subsets.

Trimming shortened V by 6 bases and J by 3 bases, and 9 bases separated the two germline ends. CDR3 length equals 12 residues. Germline-derived CDR1 and CDR2 are MNHNS and SASEGT. The sequence came from a young woman with type 1 diabetes. Source material: naive CD4+ T cells from blood. The genes are TRBV6-1 and TRBJ2-7, with TRBD1 as a possible D gene (6 bases). CDR3 residues: CASRQGLYEQYF. The DNA of the CDR3 is TGTGCCAGCAGACAGGGCCTCTACGAGCAGTACTTC.